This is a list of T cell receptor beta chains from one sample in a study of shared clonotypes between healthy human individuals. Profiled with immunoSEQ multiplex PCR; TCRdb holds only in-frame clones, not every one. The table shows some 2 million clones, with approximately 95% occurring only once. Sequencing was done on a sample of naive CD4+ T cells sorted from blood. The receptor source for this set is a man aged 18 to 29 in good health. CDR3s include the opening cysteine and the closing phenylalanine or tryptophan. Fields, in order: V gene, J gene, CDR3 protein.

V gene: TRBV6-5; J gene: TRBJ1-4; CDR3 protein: CPRQSKLFF
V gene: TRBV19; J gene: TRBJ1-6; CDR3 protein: CASSIGSSYNSPLHF
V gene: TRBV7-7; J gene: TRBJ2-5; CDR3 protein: CASSATSGSEKTQYF
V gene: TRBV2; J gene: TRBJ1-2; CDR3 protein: CASSEDRFDGYTF
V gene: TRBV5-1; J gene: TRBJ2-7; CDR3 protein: CASSPQEGSYEQYF
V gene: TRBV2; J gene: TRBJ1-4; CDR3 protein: CASSAQREPNEKLFF
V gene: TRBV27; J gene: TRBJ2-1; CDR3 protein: CASSLLRTSPDNEQFF
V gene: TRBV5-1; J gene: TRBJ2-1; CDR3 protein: CASSLALAGAEQFF
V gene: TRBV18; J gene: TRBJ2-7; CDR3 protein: CASSPADTSYEQYF
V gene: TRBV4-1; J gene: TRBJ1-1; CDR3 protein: CASSQDGGAGMNTEAFF
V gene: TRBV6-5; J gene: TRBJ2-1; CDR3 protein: CASSSRNNEQFF
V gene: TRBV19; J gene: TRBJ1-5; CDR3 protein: CASRSEAGQFLSSNQPQHF
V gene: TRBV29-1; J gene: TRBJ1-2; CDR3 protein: CSADRAGYTF
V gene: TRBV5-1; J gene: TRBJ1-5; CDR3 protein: CASSLDGASNQPQHF
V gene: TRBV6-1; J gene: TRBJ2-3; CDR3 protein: CASSDRRTGEKDTQYF
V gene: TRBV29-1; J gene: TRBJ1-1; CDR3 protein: CSVQRGQKNTEAFF
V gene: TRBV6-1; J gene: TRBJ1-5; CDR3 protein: CASSEIIGAGRNQPQHF
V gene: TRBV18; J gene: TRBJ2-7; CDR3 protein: CASSTSGTYEQYF
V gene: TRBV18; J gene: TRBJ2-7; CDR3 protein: CASSPTSGTSYEQYF
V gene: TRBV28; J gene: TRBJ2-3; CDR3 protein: CASLSGGVTDTQYF
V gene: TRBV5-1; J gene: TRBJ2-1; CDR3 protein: CASSLVVAGNNEQFF
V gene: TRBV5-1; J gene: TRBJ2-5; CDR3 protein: CASSVSGTWRETQYF
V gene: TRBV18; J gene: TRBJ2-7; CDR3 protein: CASSLETGVSYEQYF